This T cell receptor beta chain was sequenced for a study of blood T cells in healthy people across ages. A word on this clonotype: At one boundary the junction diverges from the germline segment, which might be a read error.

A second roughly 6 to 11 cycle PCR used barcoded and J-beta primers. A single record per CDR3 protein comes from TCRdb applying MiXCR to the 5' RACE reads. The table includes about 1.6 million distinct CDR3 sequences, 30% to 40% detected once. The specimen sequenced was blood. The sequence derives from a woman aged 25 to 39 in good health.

The chain's CDR3 is CASSLGFRGVRNGQFF. The CDR3 DNA reads as TGTGCCAGCAGCTTAGGGTTTAGGGGAGTAAGGAATGGGCAGTTCTTC. The chain couples TRBV11-2 to TRBJ2-1; D may match TRBD1 or TRBD2 (5 bases each). Germline CDR1 reads SGHAT; CDR2 reads FQNNGV. This CDR3 is 16 amino acids long.